Detailed here is one TCR beta chain. Antigen unknown. Assay: immunoSEQ multiplex PCR; the TCRdb copy retains only in-frame clones and omits some. The repertoire holds about 25,000 clones, with roughly 87% as singletons. The germline gives CDR1 MDHEN, CDR2 SYDVKM. V was shortened by 6 bases and J by 5 bases, with 16 bases between the two germline ends. The length of the CDR3 is 14 residues. The data stem from a study of lymphopenia after photon versus proton radiotherapy. Study-level results: After the lymphocyte nadir, photon-treated repertoires showed oligoclonal expansion, especially of CD8+ Temra cells. A bigger post-nadir fall in TCR diversity correlated inversely with survival time in deceased patients.

This TCR derives from a middle-aged man with gastric cancer. This material consisted of peripheral blood, taken from a patient treated with photon-based radiotherapy. J is TRBJ1-1 and V is TRBV28; no clear D. CDR3 in DNA: TGTGCCAGCAGACCGAGGAGGGCCCGGACTGAAGCTTTCTTT. Translation: CASRPRRARTEAFF.